Each of the 16 T cell receptor beta chains below was sequenced from the same sample in a study of blood T cell repertoires in COVID-19. Method: immunoSEQ multiplex PCR; TCRdb's copy keeps in-frame clones and lacks some. In the table there are around 55,000 clones, 90% of which are singletons. The sample comprised peripheral blood. These receptor sequences come from a man aged 55-75 years with acute or convalescent COVID-19.

The V and J genes are TRBV2 and TRBJ1-5; no definite D call. The CDR3 has 15 residues. Germline V gene sequence: CDR1 SNHLY, CDR2 FYNNEI. Trimming cost V 7 bases and J 1 base, with 14 bases left between them. CDR3 amino acids: CASNDGGPSNQPQHF. The CDR3 DNA follows: TGTGCCAGCAACGACGGAGGACCCAGCAATCAGCCCCAGCATTTT.

The genes are TRBV7-6 and TRBJ2-1, with 9 bases aligning to TRBD2. V shed 1 base, J shed 0 bases, and the junction held 4 bases outside the gene matches. This CDR3 region has 17 residues. Germline V gene sequence: CDR1 SGHVS, CDR2 FNYEAQ. CDR3 sequence: CASSLVGAGGSYNEQFF. CDR3 nucleotides: TGTGCCAGCAGCTTAGTAGGAGCGGGAGGCTCCTACAATGAGCAGTTCTTC.

V usage is TRBV4-3 and J usage is TRBJ1-5; the D is unclear. The CDR3 covers 14 residues. V lost 1 base, J lost 5 bases, and 9 bases lay in between. Germline CDR1 and CDR2: LGHNA and YSLEER. Written as DNA, the CDR3 is TGCGCCAGCAGCCAAGCGCCACAGTATCAGCCCCAGCATTTT. Protein product: CASSQAPQYQPQHF.

This rearrangement joins TRBV30 to TRBJ2-7; TRBD1 matches at 8 bases. Germline CDR1 reads GTSNPN; CDR2 reads SVGIG (reference sequence). V lost 5 bases, J lost 2 bases, and 5 bases stayed unmatched. This CDR3 spans 13 amino acids. The CDR3 region is CAWDRGQTYEQYF. Written as DNA, the CDR3 is TGTGCCTGGGACAGGGGTCAAACCTACGAGCAGTACTTC.

This chain connects TRBV5-1 to TRBJ2-7; 9 nucleotides align to TRBD2. Germline CDR1 is SGHRS and CDR2 is YFSETQ. V shed 4 bases and J 5 bases; nucleotides not matched to a gene: 10. The CDR3 loop spans 15 amino acids. This CDR3 is CASSGIAGDGDEQYF. The CDR3 DNA follows: TGCGCCAGCAGCGGAATAGCGGGAGACGGAGACGAGCAGTACTTC.

V gene TRBV7-3 combines with J gene TRBJ2-2; D ambiguous. Germline CDR1 reads SGHTA; CDR2 reads FQGTGA. Trimming shortened V by 5 bases and J by 6 bases, and 13 bases separated the two germline ends. The CDR3 has 14 amino acids. The CDR3 bases are TGTGCCAGCAGCCCCCAATACTCCTCCGGGGAGCTGTTTTTT. It is translated as CASSPQYSSGELFF.

This clone was observed a single time. V gene TRBV24-1 combines with J gene TRBJ1-2; 7 bases agree with TRBD1. Trimming at V came to 2 bases and at J to 8 bases, leaving 10 bases not matched to a gene. This CDR3 contains 15 residues. The V gene's germline CDR1 is KGHDR and CDR2 SFDVKD. The CDR3 DNA sequence: TGTGCCACCAGTGATTATACAGGGGCTCCAGGGGGCTACACCTTC. Amino acid sequence: CATSDYTGAPGGYTF.

The CDR3 sequence is CATSDLFETDTQYF. The CDR3 DNA reads TGTGCCACCAGTGATTTATTTGAGACAGATACGCAGTATTTT. The chain joins TRBV24-1 to TRBJ2-3; D unclear. The CDR3 loop spans 14 amino acids. Germline V gene sequence: CDR1 KGHDR, CDR2 SFDVKD. V was cut by 1 base and J by 3 bases, with 7 bases left in between.

V and J are TRBV19 and TRBJ1-5; no firm D call. The germline V gene encodes CDR1 LNHDA and CDR2 SQIVND (reference sequence). The CDR3 consists of 13 residues. V shed 7 bases and J shed 5 bases, with 12 bases lying between them. In nucleotides, the CDR3 is TGTGCCAGTACTATCGGAGTCGATCAGCCCCAGCATTTT. Translating it yields CASTIGVDQPQHF. Filled out from reference TRBV19 and TRBJ1-5, the complete variable domain reads DGGITQSPKYLFRKEGQNVTLSCEQNLNHDAMYWYRQDPGQGLRLIYYSQIVNDFQKGDIAEGYSVSREKKESFPLTVTSAQKNPTAFYLCASTIGVDQPQHFGDGTRLSIL.

This rearrangement joins TRBV19 to TRBJ2-1; 11 nucleotides agree with TRBD1. This CDR3 comprises 18 residues. From germline, CDR1 is LNHDA and CDR2 SQIVND (reference sequence). V lost 4 bases, J lost 0 bases, and 8 bases stayed unmatched. CDR3 nucleotides: TGTGCCAGTAGTAGGCTTGGGACAGGGGGGGCCTCCTACAATGAGCAGTTCTTC. This sequence encodes CASSRLGTGGASYNEQFF.

This clone was seen a single time. V gene TRBV5-4 combines with J gene TRBJ2-7, with D hard to call. This CDR3 has 17 residues. Trimming shortened V by 0 bases and J by 6 bases, and 22 bases separated the two germline ends. The germline gives CDR1 SGHNT, CDR2 YYREEE (reference sequence). The CDR3 bases are TGTGCCAGCAGCTTGGCGTTAGGATCCCCACAAGGCGGCGAGCAGTACTTC. Amino acids: CASSLALGSPQGGEQYF.

The chain recombines TRBV5-1 with TRBJ2-7; tentative D call: TRBD2 (7 bases). The germline V gene encodes CDR1 SGHRS and CDR2 YFSETQ. The ends were cut back, 5 bases at V and 4 bases at J, with 16 bases in the middle. The CDR3 is 14 amino acids. CDR3 sequence: CASRPGLGGYEQYF. The CDR3 DNA reads as TGCGCCAGCAGACCAGGACTAGGGGGGTACGAGCAGTACTTC.

V gene TRBV3-1 (or the pseudogene TRBV3-2) combines with J gene TRBJ1-1; no reliable D call. Germline-derived CDR1 and CDR2 are LGHDT and YNNKEL (reference sequence). There are 13 residues in the CDR3. Trimming pared 5 bases from V and 0 bases from J, leaving 7 bases between. DNA for the CDR3: TGTGCCAGCAGCTTGGCCTTGAACACTGAAGCTTTCTTT. Protein sequence: CASSLALNTEAFF.

About this clone: Other nucleotide sequences in the sample specify the same CDR3. The genes are TRBV12-3 or TRBV12-4 and TRBJ1-2; possible D gene TRBD1, 5 bases. This CDR3 has 13 amino acids. V was pared by 3 bases and J by 6 bases, with 11 bases between. The CDR3: CASSLGQGDGYTF. DNA of the CDR3: TGTGCCAGCAGTTTGGGGCAGGGTGATGGCTACACCTTC.

The gene calls are TRBV11-2 and TRBJ2-1, with D possibly being TRBD2 (6 bases). The germline V gene has CDR1 SGHAT and CDR2 FQNNGV. The CDR3 has 14 amino acids. The V and J ends lost 10 bases and 0 bases respectively, with 13 bases between them. CDR3 protein: CATKIGSSYNEQFF. DNA of the CDR3: TGTGCCACCAAGATCGGGAGCTCCTACAATGAGCAGTTCTTC.

A single count supports this clone. The rearrangement links TRBV6-5 to TRBJ1-2; tentative D call: TRBD1 (5 bases). Germline lookup yields CDR1 MNHEY and CDR2 SVGAGI. The CDR3 runs to 13 residues. Trimming removed 6 bases from V and 6 bases from J, with 14 bases in between. The CDR3 coding sequence is TGTGCCAGCAGAGACAGCCTTGAAGATGGCTACACCTTC. Its translation is CASRDSLEDGYTF.